This passage covers 10 T cell receptor beta chains from one sample sequenced in a study of OX40 agonist ivuxolimab in advanced cancers. Clones were sequenced by immunoSEQ multiplex PCR, and TCRdb holds only the in-frame ones, with some missing. Of 80,000 or so clones in the sample, 80% to 95% are singletons; the top ten hold 0.65%. The sequencing here drew on CD4+ or CD8+ T cells sorted from blood, taken in a trial of the OX40 agonist ivuxolimab. All receptors derive from an adult with an advanced solid tumor such as melanoma, head and neck, liver or kidney cancer.

The chain is built from TRBV18 and TRBJ2-5; D tentatively fits TRBD1 or TRBD2 (5 bases each). This CDR3 spans 16 amino acids. Trimming removed 2 bases from V and 2 bases from J, with 15 bases in between. In germline, CDR1 is KGHSH, CDR2 LQKENI. Written as DNA, the CDR3 is TGTGCCAGCTCACCAACTGGGGGTCTGTGGCAAGAGACCCAGTACTTC. Its translation: CASSPTGGLWQETQYF. The full variable domain, with the rest looked up from reference TRBV18 and TRBJ2-5, is NAGVMQNPRHLVRRRGQEARLRCSPMKGHSHVYWYRQLPEEGLKFMVYLQKENIIDESGMPKERFSAEFPKEGPSILRIQQVVRGDSAAYFCASSPTGGLWQETQYFGPGTRLLVL.

The chain joins TRBV5-1 to TRBJ2-5; 16 bases align to TRBD2. Germline assignment: CDR1 SGHRS and CDR2 YFSETQ. Trimming cost V 3 bases and J 5 bases; bases outside gene matches: 10. This CDR3 contains 18 residues. In DNA form, the CDR3 reads TGCGCCAGCAGCTCGGGACTAGCGGGAGGGCGCGTTGGGGAGACCCAGTACTTC. This gives the protein CASSSGLAGGRVGETQYF.

This clone has a handful of counts. V gene TRBV30 combines with J gene TRBJ2-5; possibly TRBD2 for D (7 bases). Germline-derived CDR1 and CDR2 are GTSNPN and SVGIG (reference sequence). Trimming left V 2 bases short and J 3 bases short, with 10 bases between. This CDR3 spans 13 amino acids. CDR3 coding DNA: TGTGCCTGGAGTCGGGGGGCCGAAGAGACCCAGTACTTC. Protein sequence: CAWSRGAEETQYF.

The chain carries TRBV19 and TRBJ2-3; perhaps TRBD2 as D (5 bases). Trimming took off 4 bases at V and 0 bases at J, with 23 bases between the two ends. The CDR3 runs to 19 residues. Looked up from germline, CDR1 is LNHDA and CDR2 is SQIVND (reference sequence). CDR3 protein: CASSSSSSLRDTSTDTQYF. In DNA form, the CDR3 reads TGTGCCAGTAGTAGCTCCTCGAGCCTTCGGGATACTAGCACAGATACGCAGTATTTT.

Here the CDR3 DNA reads TGTGCCAGCAGCTCCACTCTAGCGCTAAGCTCCTACGAGCAGTACTTC. Translation gives CASSSTLALSSYEQYF. This chain connects TRBV11-2 to TRBJ2-7; tentative D call: TRBD2 (6 bases). The CDR3 runs 16 residues. The germline gives CDR1 SGHAT, CDR2 FQNNGV. V lost 4 bases and J 0 bases, leaving 16 bases between the germline ends.

This sequence joins TRBV27 and TRBJ2-2, with 10 bases matching TRBD2. The CDR3 is 16 residues long. The V and J ends lost 6 bases and 3 bases, in that order; junction bases with no gene match: 7. Germline-derived CDR1 and CDR2 are MNHEY and SMNVEV (reference sequence). The CDR3 bases are TGTGCCAGCAGCCTAAGCGGGGGGGCTCACACCGGGGAGCTGTTTTTT. Translation gives CASSLSGGAHTGELFF.

The chain is built from TRBV7-8 and TRBJ2-3; 13 positions agree with TRBD2. Germline CDR1 reads SGHVS; CDR2 reads FQNEAQ. The CDR3 length is 19 residues. The trim removed 5 bases at V and 1 base at J, leaving 12 bases unmatched. CDR3 DNA: TGTGCCAGCAGCATGACTAGCGGGGGGACCGGGTGGGGCACAGATACGCAGTATTTT. Residues: CASSMTSGGTGWGTDTQYF.

The chain is built from TRBV29-1 and TRBJ1-5; TRBD1 is a possible D gene (6 bases). CDR1 and CDR2 (germline): SQVTM, ANQGSEA. The CDR3 spans 16 residues. Between the trimmed V and J ends, which lost 8 bases and 0 bases, there was a span of 20 bases. DNA for the CDR3: TGCAGCCCGGTGTCAGGGGCCGGGTATAGCAATCAGCCCCAGCATTTT. Its translation is CSPVSGAGYSNQPQHF.

The genes are TRBV9 and TRBJ2-1; D assignment may be TRBD1 or TRBD2 (6 bases each). From germline, CDR1 is SGDLS and CDR2 YYNGEE. The CDR3 contains 15 residues. Trimming left V 2 bases short and J 8 bases short, with 17 bases between. For the CDR3, the DNA is TGTGCCAGCAGCGTGGGGGGCCGCCGAGAAGATGAGCAGTTCTTC. Amino acid sequence: CASSVGGRREDEQFF.

This chain uses TRBV19 with TRBJ2-7, with 8 bases matching TRBD1. V dropped 3 bases and J dropped 3; count of bases not matched to a gene: 1. In germline, CDR1 is LNHDA, CDR2 SQIVND (reference sequence). CDR3 length: 13 amino acids. DNA for the CDR3: TGTGCCAGTAGTATGGGACAGGACTACGAGCAGTACTTC. Translated: CASSMGQDYEQYF.